The sequence of this T cell receptor beta chain was determined in a study of chemoradiotherapy in HPV16-positive cancers. Study outcomes and limitations: Non-HPV-specific T cells did not expand in tumors during treatment, whereas candidate HPV-specific clones and E7-related motifs did. For HPV16-positive patients, expanding HPV-responsive T cells associated with longer recurrence-free survival.

Data came from immunoSEQ multiplex PCR; TCRdb stores just in-frame clones and leaves some out. This table holds fewer than 40,000 clones, more than 70% found once. With respect to this clone: Its antigen is unidentified.

Repeated repertoire sampling spanned the course of chemoradiotherapy. Germline trimming cut 5 bases from V and 11 bases from J; bases unmatched to any gene: 11. Germline loops: CDR1 MNHEY, CDR2 SMNVEV (reference sequence). The CDR3 is made up of 13 amino acids. The sequences come from blood, collected from a patient who underwent chemoradiotherapy. This TCR was recovered from a human donor with HPV-associated anogenital cancer. The rearrangement joins TRBV27 to TRBJ1-1; 7 bases are a match to TRBD1. CDR3 residues: CASSPVPGQRAFF. The CDR3 DNA reads as TGTGCCAGCAGTCCCGTGCCGGGACAGCGCGCTTTCTTT.